This paragraph covers one T cell receptor (beta chain) sequence. Sequencing used immunoSEQ multiplex PCR; TCRdb keeps in-frame clones, though not all of them. The data show 54,000 or so clones, with about 95% seen just once and about 2.4% held by the top ten. The data were obtained in a study of control samples from healthy donors and cancer patients. Germline V gene lookup returns CDR1 DFQATT and CDR2 SNEGSKA (reference sequence). This CDR3 has 14 amino acids. V lost 6 bases, J lost 1 base, and 15 bases lay in between. Input material: blood. This sequence was found in a man aged 25 to 40 in good health. This chain uses TRBV20-1 with TRBJ2-5; maybe TRBD2 (5 bases). In DNA, the CDR3 is TGCAGTGCCAGTCCCTGGACTGGCCAAGAGACCCAGTACTTC. This encodes CSASPWTGQETQYF.